This T cell receptor beta chain was observed in a study of siplizumab effects on memory and regulatory T cells. Regarding the study as a whole: Solely a minor proportion of alloreactive clones could be assigned to unstimulated subsets.

In regard to this clone: Its antigen remains unknown.

Trimming pared 1 base from V and 2 bases from J, leaving 14 bases between. CDR1 KGHSH and CDR2 LQKENI come from the germline V gene. The length of the CDR3 is 16 residues. Data came from immunoSEQ multiplex PCR; TCRdb stores just in-frame clones and leaves some out. The sample records some 56,000 clones, just over 95% being singletons. This chain links TRBV18 with TRBJ1-1; possible D gene TRBD1, 5 bases. Sequencing used naive CD8+ T cells sorted from blood. The source of this sequence is a human donor in good health. DNA for the CDR3: TGTGCCAGCTCACCACGTGGAAGGGGTAGCAACACTGAAGCTTTCTTT. Translated: CASSPRGRGSNTEAFF.